The sequence of this T cell receptor (beta chain) was determined in a study of Ad26.COV2.S vaccination and SARS-CoV-2 variants. Study context: Within the COV1001 Ad26.COV2.S trial arm, the donor was enrolled.

As for treatment: about 20 received Ad26.COV2.S at low or high dose, single or two shots; five or six received placebo; per-sample allocation not given. The investigators took samples on day 63 after the first vaccine or placebo injection. The table came from immunoSEQ multiplex PCR; TCRdb's copy has only in-frame clones and leaves some out. The table shows some 340,000 clones, with approximately 86% occurring only once. V shed 3 bases, J shed 0 bases, and the junction held 2 bases outside the gene matches. This CDR3 has 16 residues. Germline V CDR1 and CDR2: SNHLY, FYNNEI. The chain combines TRBV2 with TRBJ2-1; 10 nucleotides agree with TRBD1. This TCR was sampled from a person between 18 and 65 years old who received the Ad26.COV2.S COVID-19 vaccine or a placebo. Sequencing was performed on peripheral blood, taken in a trial of Ad26.COV2.S vaccine versus placebo. The CDR3 loop is CASSDRTGGSYNEQFF. The CDR3 DNA is TGTGCCAGCAGTGATCGGACAGGGGGCTCCTACAATGAGCAGTTCTTC.